The 23 T cell receptor beta chains presented below share a single source sample, sequenced in a study of vaccination and CD4 T cells after COVID-19. This sample's treatment: approximately 9-day PBMC culture with coronavirus spike peptide pools or control peptides (ViraFEST assay). These receptors are not linked to any known antigen. The Oncomine TCR Beta short-read assay sequenced DNA from cultured CD4+ T cells. TCRdb re-called the PCR reads through MiXCR, storing one row per CDR3 protein. This table holds just over 14,000 distinct CDR3 sequences, about 50% found once. The sequencing input was CD4+ T cells from blood, cultured in vitro. These receptors came from a human donor who had recovered from COVID-19.

The rearrangement joins TRBV7-2 to TRBJ1-1; no firm D call. Germline values: CDR1 SGHTA, CDR2 FQGNSA. This CDR3 comprises 14 residues. The germline V and J ends were trimmed by 1 base and 0 bases, with 6 bases remaining between them. CDR3 protein: CASSLGRMNTEAFF. The CDR3 coding sequence is TGTGCCAGCAGCTTAGGACGGATGAACACTGAAGCTTTCTTT.

The V and J genes are TRBV6-2 or TRBV6-3 and TRBJ2-7; 10 bases are shared with TRBD1. This CDR3 has 15 residues. J was trimmed by 6 bases and V by 3 bases; bases with no gene match: 8. Germline CDR1 reads MNHEY; CDR2 reads SVGEGT. CDR3 protein: CASSYDRGREFEQYF. The CDR3 DNA sequence: TGTGCCAGCAGTTATGACAGGGGGCGAGAGTTCGAGCAGTACTTC.

The chain is built from TRBV20-1 and TRBJ1-6; TRBD1 might be the D (5 bases). V lost 2 bases, J lost 10 bases, and 15 bases lay in between. Germline values: CDR1 DFQATT, CDR2 SNEGSKA (reference sequence). The length of the CDR3 is 14 residues. The CDR3 is CSARIGEVESPLHF. DNA of the CDR3: TGCAGTGCTAGAATAGGGGAAGTTGAGTCACCCCTCCACTTT.

The chain combines TRBV6-1 with TRBJ2-5, with a tentative D call TRBD2 (5 bases). Per the germline V gene, CDR1 is MNHNS and CDR2 is SASEGT. This CDR3 spans 12 amino acids. The V gene lost 6 bases and the J gene lost 5 bases, with 10 bases spanning the gap. The CDR3 loop reads CASRDSGETQYF. CDR3 sequence (DNA): TGTGCCAGCAGGGACTCTGGCGAGACCCAGTACTTC.

The chain employs TRBV20-1 and TRBJ2-1, with 9 bases lining up with TRBD2. Germline loops: CDR1 DFQATT, CDR2 SNEGSKA (reference sequence). This CDR3 is built from 16 residues. V lost 6 bases to trimming and J lost 3 bases; unmatched junction nucleotides: 12. For the CDR3, the DNA is TGCAGTGCGGTAGCGGGAGTATCGGTGAGCTACAATGAGCAGTTCTTC. Encoded protein: CSAVAGVSVSYNEQFF.

J is TRBJ2-3 and V is TRBV6-1, with 11 bases aligning to TRBD2. The CDR3 length is 15 residues. V gave up 8 bases and J gave up 2 bases; unmatched junction bases: 6. In germline, CDR1 is MNHNS, CDR2 SASEGT. The CDR3 bases are TGTGCCAGCCGGATTAGCGGGAGGGTCACAGATACGCAGTATTTT. This sequence encodes CASRISGRVTDTQYF.

The chain uses TRBV10-3 and TRBJ2-1; 8 positions agree with TRBD1. Germline values: CDR1 ENHRY, CDR2 SYGVKD. The V and J ends lost 2 bases and 9 bases, in that order; junction bases with no gene match: 6. The CDR3 runs to 14 residues. CDR3 coding DNA: TGTGCCATCAGTGAGGGACAGGGCCGAGGTGAGCAGTTCTTC. It specifies CAISEGQGRGEQFF.

In its sample, this clonotype was seen a few times. The rearrangement joins TRBV6-2 or TRBV6-3 to TRBJ1-2; 11 nucleotides agree with TRBD1. The CDR3 extends over 15 amino acids. V shed 5 bases and J 6 bases; nucleotides not matched to a gene: 8. Germline lookup yields CDR1 MNHEY and CDR2 SVGEGT. The CDR3 loop is CASSDGQGAINGYTF. In DNA form, the CDR3 reads TGTGCCAGCAGTGATGGACAGGGGGCGATAAATGGCTACACCTTC.

This clonotype was counted between two and nine times. This chain links TRBV30 with TRBJ2-1, with 14 bases that match TRBD2. The CDR3 extends over 15 amino acids. Germline V gene lookup returns CDR1 GTSNPN and CDR2 SVGIG (reference sequence). After removal of 6 bases from V and 4 bases from J, the junction contained 5 bases not matched to a gene. CDR3 protein: CACPRTSGRYNEQFF. The CDR3 DNA is TGTGCCTGTCCCCGGACTAGCGGGAGGTACAATGAGCAGTTCTTC.

The V and J genes are TRBV6-1 and TRBJ1-1; no firm D call. The CDR3 sequence is 14 residues long. The germline V gene has CDR1 MNHNS and CDR2 SASEGT. Trimming took off 6 bases at V and 5 bases at J, with 16 bases between the two ends. CDR3 coding DNA: TGTGCCAGCAGGATGAACTGGGTTTGGACTGAAGCTTTCTTT. It yields the protein CASRMNWVWTEAFF.

The chain carries TRBV6-1 and TRBJ1-1, with TRBD1 identical over 8 bases. CDR1 MNHNS and CDR2 SASEGT come from the germline V gene. The CDR3 is made up of 14 amino acids. The junction had 2 bases not matched to a gene; V was cut back by 2 bases and J by 3 bases. CDR3 DNA sequence: TGTGCCAGCAGTGAACACAGGGGGGACACTGAAGCTTTCTTT. This sequence encodes CASSEHRGDTEAFF.

A few counts support this clonotype. The chain uses TRBV2 and TRBJ2-1; weak D call: TRBD2 (5 bases). Germline V gene sequence: CDR1 SNHLY, CDR2 FYNNEI. CDR3 length: 14 amino acids. Trimming shortened V by 7 bases and J by 0 bases, and 10 bases separated the two germline ends. The DNA of the CDR3 is TGTGCCAGCAAGGGTGGGAGCTCCTACAATGAGCAGTTCTTC. Translating gives CASKGGSSYNEQFF.

The chain is built from TRBV2 and TRBJ2-5, with TRBD1 as a possible D gene (5 bases). CDR1 and CDR2 from the germline V gene are SNHLY and FYNNEI. V was cut by 5 bases and J by 4 bases, with 14 bases left in between. CDR3 length: 14 residues. In nucleotides, the CDR3 is TGTGCCAGCAGTAACCAGGGAAGAGGAGAGACCCAGTACTTC. Amino acid sequence: CASSNQGRGETQYF.

V gene TRBV20-1 combines with J gene TRBJ1-1; 8 bases are shared with TRBD1. Germline V gives CDR1 DFQATT, CDR2 SNEGSKA (reference sequence). Trimming removed 4 bases from V and 7 bases from J; junction bases left unmatched: 5. This CDR3 has 12 amino acids. The CDR3 here is CSANGQGFEAFF. CDR3 sequence (DNA): TGCAGTGCTAACGGACAGGGTTTTGAAGCTTTCTTT.

This sequence joins TRBV7-2 and TRBJ2-2, with 7 bases that match TRBD1. Unmatched junction bases numbered 6, after V lost 5 bases and J lost 6 bases. The CDR3 runs 14 residues. Per the germline V gene, CDR1 is SGHTA and CDR2 is FQGNSA. CDR3 sequence: CASSLQGVAGELFF. DNA of the CDR3: TGTGCCAGCAGCCTGCAGGGGGTGGCCGGGGAGCTGTTTTTT.

The chain is built from TRBV20-1 and TRBJ1-1; 8 bases are shared with TRBD1. V was pared by 6 bases and J by 1 base, with 7 bases of the junction left unmatched. This CDR3 contains 14 residues. Germline CDR1 and CDR2: DFQATT and SNEGSKA (reference sequence). The DNA for the CDR3 is TGCAGTGCGGCCGGGACAGGATCGAACACTGAAGCTTTCTTT. Protein sequence: CSAAGTGSNTEAFF.

The DNA for the CDR3 is TGTGCCAGCAGCTTAGGGTCCCACCAAGAGACCCAGTACTTC. Protein: CASSLGSHQETQYF. The chain employs TRBV11-3 and TRBJ2-5; D gene ambiguous. The V end lost 1 base, the J end lost 0 bases, and 6 bases lay between the germline ends. The CDR3 sequence is 14 residues long. Germline CDR1 and CDR2: SGHNT and YENEEA.

A few counts support this clonotype. The chain uses TRBV6-1 and TRBJ1-6; D is uncertain. V lost 4 bases to trimming and J lost 9 bases, with 10 bases between them. The CDR3 extends over 13 amino acids. CDR1 MNHNS and CDR2 SASEGT come from the germline V gene. CDR3 protein: CASSASGSSPLHF. CDR3 coding DNA: TGTGCCAGCAGTGCGTCCGGGTCTTCACCCCTCCACTTT.

Note on this clonotype: Its ends do not fully match the called genes, so a read error is possible. The chain joins TRBV12-3 or TRBV12-4 to TRBJ2-2; 9 nucleotides agree with TRBD2. The CDR3 is 14 residues long. The CDR3 DNA reads TGTGCTAGCAGTATGAGCGGGAGGCCCGGGGAGCTGTTTTTT. As protein: CASSMSGRPGELFF.

The chain uses TRBV7-9 and TRBJ1-1; D ambiguous. Germline V CDR1 and CDR2: SEHNR, FQNEAQ (reference sequence). The CDR3 spans 11 residues. V was cut by 3 bases and J by 6 bases, with 5 bases left in between. Here the CDR3 reads CASSFLSEAFF. The CDR3 coding sequence is TGTGCCAGCAGCTTCCTATCTGAAGCTTTCTTT.

V is TRBV18 and J is TRBJ1-5, with TRBD1 identical over 8 bases. V lost 2 bases, J lost 2 bases, and 5 bases stayed unmatched. The CDR3 covers 16 residues. Germline assignment: CDR1 KGHSH and CDR2 LQKENI. CDR3: CASSPFGQGGNQPQHF. CDR3 in DNA: TGTGCCAGCTCACCATTCGGACAGGGAGGCAATCAGCCCCAGCATTTT.

The V and J genes are TRBV20-1 and TRBJ2-5; 13 bases map to TRBD2. The CDR3 is 15 amino acids. With V trimmed by 5 bases and J by 5 bases, 8 bases remained unmatched. Per the germline V gene, CDR1 is DFQATT and CDR2 is SNEGSKA (reference sequence). The CDR3 is CSAPRTSGSRETQYF. CDR3 DNA: TGCAGTGCTCCTAGGACTAGCGGGAGCCGGGAGACCCAGTACTTC.

CDR3 coding DNA: TGTGCCAGCAGCCAAGATGGGAGGGAAGCTTTCTTT. This encodes CASSQDGREAFF. The chain uses TRBV3-1 and TRBJ1-1; D is undetermined. V was trimmed by 0 bases and J by 8 bases, leaving 7 bases between them. The CDR3 totals 12 residues. The germline gives CDR1 LGHDT, CDR2 YNNKEL (reference sequence).